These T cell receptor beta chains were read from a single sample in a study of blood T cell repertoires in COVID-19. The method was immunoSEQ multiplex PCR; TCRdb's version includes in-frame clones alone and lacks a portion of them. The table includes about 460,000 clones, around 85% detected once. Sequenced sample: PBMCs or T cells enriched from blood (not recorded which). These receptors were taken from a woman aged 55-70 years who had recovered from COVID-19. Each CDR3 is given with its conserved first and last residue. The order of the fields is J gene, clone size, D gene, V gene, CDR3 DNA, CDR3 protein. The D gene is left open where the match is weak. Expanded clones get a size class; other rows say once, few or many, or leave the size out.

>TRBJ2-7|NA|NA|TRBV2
TGTGCCAGCAGTGAAGACGGTAACTACGAGCAGTACTTC
CASSEDGNYEQYF
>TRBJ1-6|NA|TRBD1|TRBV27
TGTGCCAGCAGGGGACAGACCTATAATTCACCCCTCCACTTT
CASRGQTYNSPLHF
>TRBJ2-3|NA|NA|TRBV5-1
TGCGCCAGCAGGTCAGGGCCCGGGGGGCCGGGCACAGATACGCAGTATTTT
CASRSGPGGPGTDTQYF
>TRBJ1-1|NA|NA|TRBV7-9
TGTGCCAGCAGCGTAAGTCTCGGGGGAGCTTTCTTT
CASSVSLGGAFF
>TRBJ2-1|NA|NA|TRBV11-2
TGTGCCAGCAGCTTCCCGGGACTCACCTACAATGAGCAGTTCTTC
CASSFPGLTYNEQFF
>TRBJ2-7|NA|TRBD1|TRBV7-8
TGTGCCAGCAGCTTAGTCGGACAGGGTTCCTACGAGCAGTACTTC
CASSLVGQGSYEQYF
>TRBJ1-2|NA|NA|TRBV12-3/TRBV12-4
TGTGCCAGCAGACCAGCGGGGGGAGGCTACACCTTC
CASRPAGGGYTF
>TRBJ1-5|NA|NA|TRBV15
TGTGCCACCAGCAGAGGCGGGGGAGGAAACAATCAGCCCCAGCATTTT
CATSRGGGGNNQPQHF
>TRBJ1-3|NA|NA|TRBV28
TGTGCCAGCAGCGCAGGGTCTCCCTCTGGAAACACCATATATTTT
CASSAGSPSGNTIYF
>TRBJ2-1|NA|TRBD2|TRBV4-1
TGCGCCAGCAGCCCAACGGCGCGGGGGTACGAGCAGTTCTTC
CASSPTARGYEQFF
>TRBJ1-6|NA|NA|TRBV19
TGTGCCAGTACCCATGACAGCTCCTATAATTCACCCCTCCACTTT
CASTHDSSYNSPLHF
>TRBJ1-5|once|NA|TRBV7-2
TGTGCCAGCAGCTTAGCTGAGGGTAATCAGCCCCAGCATTTT
CASSLAEGNQPQHF
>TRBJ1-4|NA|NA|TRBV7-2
TGTGCCAGTAGACCCGGGGTCCCCCCTCCAGGTGAAAAACTGTTTTTT
CASRPGVPPPGEKLFF
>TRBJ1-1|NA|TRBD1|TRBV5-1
TGCGCCAGCAGCTCGGGACAGGAAGTTTCTGAAGCTTTCTTT
CASSSGQEVSEAFF
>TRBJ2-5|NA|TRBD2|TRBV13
TGTGCCAGCAGCTTACCGGGACTAGCGGGGGGGGAGACCCAGTACTTC
CASSLPGLAGGETQYF
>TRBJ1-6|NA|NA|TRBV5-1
TGCGCCAGCAGCTTTGGGCAGGGGAAAAATTCACCCCTCCACTTT
CASSFGQGKNSPLHF
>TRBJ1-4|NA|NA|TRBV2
TGTGCCAGCAGCGACCCCGCGGAAGGCCTTAATGAAAAACTGTTTTTT
CASSDPAEGLNEKLFF
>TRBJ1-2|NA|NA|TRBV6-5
TGTGCCAGCAGCCCGACAAATTGGGGCTACACCTTC
CASSPTNWGYTF
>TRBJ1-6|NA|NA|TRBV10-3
TGTGCCATCAGTGCTTTAGGAGATTCTAATTCACCCCTCCACTTT
CAISALGDSNSPLHF
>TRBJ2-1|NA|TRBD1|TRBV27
TGTGCCAGCAGTACTCGGGACAGGCTGTCTGGGCAGTTCTTC
CASSTRDRLSGQFF